Below, 8 T cell receptor beta chains from the same sample are listed, as sequenced in a study of T-cell memory formation after mild COVID-19. Via MiXCR, TCRdb re-called the 5' RACE reads, giving one row per CDR3 protein. The sample consists of roughly 450,000 distinct CDR3 sequences, approximately 18% of them appearing once. Specimen: PBMCs or a T cell subset sorted from them (not recorded which). These receptor sequences come from an adult woman who had mild COVID-19 (a few samples of this study predate the infection). Cell type and time point are not known.

This clonotype came up many times. The V call is TRBV27, the J call TRBJ2-1, with a weak D call TRBD1 (7 bases). CDR1 and CDR2 (germline): MNHEY, SMNVEV (reference sequence). The CDR3 runs to 15 residues. V was shortened by 10 bases and J by 4 bases, with 20 bases between the two germline ends. CDR3 sequence: CATQREAGGYNEQFF. The CDR3 DNA is TGTGCCACCCAGAGGGAGGCAGGGGGATACAATGAGCAGTTCTTC.

V gene TRBV20-1 combines with J gene TRBJ1-5; D is uncertain. V was clipped by 4 bases and J by 3 bases, with 16 bases between them. CDR1 and CDR2 from the germline V gene are DFQATT and SNEGSKA (reference sequence). There are 15 residues in the CDR3. The CDR3 DNA reads as TGCAGTGCTACCCGGGAGTGGGGTTACAATCAGCCCCAGCATTTT. Translation gives CSATREWGYNQPQHF.

This clonotype was counted only a few times. The chain has TRBV29-1 and TRBJ2-1; 8 bases are shared with TRBD1. The CDR3 consists of 13 residues. In germline, CDR1 is SQVTM, CDR2 ANQGSEA. V lost 4 bases, J lost 6 bases, and 5 bases stayed unmatched. CDR3 region: CSVAGQGGNEQFF. The CDR3 region has the DNA TGCAGCGTTGCCGGACAGGGAGGCAATGAGCAGTTCTTC.

In its sample, this clonotype was seen a few times. CDR3: CSARAGDRGNTEAFF. The CDR3 bases are TGCAGTGCTAGAGCTGGGGACAGGGGGAACACTGAAGCTTTCTTT. The chain carries TRBV20-1 and TRBJ1-1; 10 bases are shared with TRBD1. V lost 1 base and J lost 1; bases outside the gene matches: 3. In germline, CDR1 is DFQATT, CDR2 SNEGSKA (reference sequence). The CDR3 runs to 15 residues.

This clonotype was counted between two and nine times. The rearrangement uses TRBV29-1 and TRBJ2-1; 9 bases match TRBD1. The CDR3 covers 13 residues. Trimming at V came to 8 bases and at J to 6 bases, leaving 8 bases not matched to a gene. Germline-derived CDR1 and CDR2 are SQVTM and ANQGSEA. This chain's CDR3 is CSTSGTGPNEQFF. The CDR3 nucleotides are TGCAGCACCTCCGGGACAGGGCCCAATGAGCAGTTCTTC.

The chain has TRBV7-9 and TRBJ1-5; 12 bases match TRBD1. The CDR3 has 16 residues. CDR1 and CDR2 (germline): SEHNR, FQNEAQ (reference sequence). Trimming at V came to 6 bases and at J to 6 bases, leaving 9 bases not matched to a gene. The CDR3 protein is CASSLRGQGAGQPQHF. CDR3 nucleotide sequence: TGTGCCAGCAGTCTACGGGGACAGGGGGCAGGTCAGCCCCAGCATTTT.

This clonotype was observed a few times. This sequence joins TRBV24-1 and TRBJ1-1, with D tentatively TRBD1 (6 bases). V lost 7 bases, J lost 2 bases, and 10 bases lay in between. Germline V gene sequence: CDR1 KGHDR, CDR2 SFDVKD. CDR3 length: 13 residues. CDR3 DNA sequence: TGTGCCACCAGCCCCGGGACAAACACTGAAGCTTTCTTT. Translating it yields CATSPGTNTEAFF.

In this sample, this clonotype turned up a few times. The rearrangement links TRBV29-1 to TRBJ2-7, with a tentative D call TRBD1 (7 bases). The CDR3 is 14 residues long. Germline V gene sequence: CDR1 SQVTM, CDR2 ANQGSEA. Trimming pared 6 bases from V and 0 bases from J, leaving 15 bases between. CDR3 sequence reads: CSVAGQQSSYEQYF. The CDR3 DNA is TGCAGCGTGGCGGGACAGCAGAGCTCCTACGAGCAGTACTTC.